Here is one TCR beta chain with its context. The antigen is not known. TCRdb called the reads again in MiXCR, with one record for every CDR3 protein. The sample comprises just under 550,000 distinct CDR3 sequences, around 27% of which are singletons, and less than 15% rests with the top ten. Germline-derived CDR1 and CDR2 are SGHVS and FNYEAQ. The CDR3 loop spans 15 amino acids. J was trimmed by 0 bases and V by 7 bases; bases with no gene match: 8. The data are from a study of T cell repertoires in cytomegalovirus infection. About the research overall: Both CMV infection and a matching HLA type were indicated by public TCR beta signatures. Study outcomes and limitations: In two of eight donors, the top clonotype was HLA-C-restricted CMV-specific. Summed frequency of shared TCR beta families picked out CMV carriers who also had the relevant HLA.

The TCR originated in a human donor in good health (CMV status not recorded). Some clones in this sample may be carry-over from other donors' samples. This chain links TRBV7-6 with TRBJ1-2; 7 nucleotides match TRBD1. The sequencing sample was made of PBMCs. Here the CDR3 reads CASKAVQGTNYGYTF. Here the CDR3 DNA reads TGTGCCAGCAAGGCTGTACAGGGGACTAACTATGGCTACACCTTC. The full variable domain, rest sourced from reference TRBV7-6 and TRBJ1-2, is GAGVSQSPRYKVTKRGQDVALRCDPISGHVSLYWYRQALGQGPEFLTYFNYEAQQDKSGLPNDRFSAERPEGSISTLTIQRTEQRDSAMYRCASKAVQGTNYGYTFGSGTRLTVV.